This T cell receptor beta chain stems from a study of T cells in Graves' hyperthyroidism and ophthalmopathy. This clonotype has ten or more counts. Its specificity is unknown. Amplified TCR beta CDR3 regions derived from RNA transcripts. Carried out on the TCR CDR3, a first-round RT-PCR used the HTBI primer set. TCRdb re-analysed the multiplex PCR reads in MiXCR, keeping a single row per CDR3 protein. The sample includes a few hundred thousand distinct CDR3 sequences, just over 45% of them seen just once. Overall study results and limits: Also found in blood were most expanded thyroid clonotypes above 0.001. Researchers report that a 13 V-J model separated ophthalmopathy from stable hyperthyroidism.

Trimming at V came to 6 bases and at J to 1 base, leaving 12 bases not matched to a gene. The CDR3 is made up of 18 amino acids. The germline CDR1 and CDR2 sequences are SNHLY and FYNNEI. The chain is built from TRBV2 and TRBJ1-4; TRBD1 matches at 9 bases. The sequence derives from a woman aged 18-29 years with Graves' hyperthyroidism. The sample consisted of peripheral blood or thyroid tissue (not recorded which). The CDR3 loop is CASSGGNRGRGTNEKLFF. The CDR3, as DNA: TGTGCCAGCAGCGGGGGGAACAGGGGGCGCGGAACTAATGAAAAACTGTTTTTT.